Ten or more counts support the clone carrying this T cell receptor beta chain. This sample is part of a study of T cells in Graves' hyperthyroidism and ophthalmopathy. Researchers took RNA transcripts and amplified the TCR beta CDR3 regions from them. Initially, a first-round RT-PCR of the TCR CDR3 employed the HTBI primer set. MiXCR, applied by TCRdb to the multiplex PCR reads, yields one record per CDR3 protein. The sample yields 300,000 to 400,000 distinct CDR3 sequences, over 20% seen once. V lost 4 bases, J lost 4 bases, and 5 bases stayed unmatched. Germline CDR1 reads SNHLY; CDR2 reads FYNNEI. The CDR3 spans 14 residues.

The chain has TRBV2 and TRBJ2-3; 7 positions match TRBD2. The TCR originated in a woman in her forties or fifties with Graves' hyperthyroidism. The sequenced material came from blood. CDR3 coding DNA: TGTGCCAGCAGTGGGGGAGGGACCCCAGATACGCAGTATTTT. Translation gives CASSGGGTPDTQYF.